The source of this T cell receptor beta chain is a study of beta chain features in type 1 diabetes. Study-level points and caveats: All four CD4+ subsets from Type 1 diabetes patients carried moderately but significantly shorter TCRB CDR3s. The study found fewer insertions and more deletions at VDJ junctions in type 1 diabetes patients. Naive, central memory and Treg TCRB repertoires appeared more alike in patients than in healthy donors.

Trimming removed 4 bases at V and 0 bases at J, with 13 bases between. Germline CDR1 reads LGHNA; CDR2 reads YNFKEQ. The CDR3 length is 15 residues. Remarks on this clone: What it binds is not known.

Sequenced material consisted of expressed TCRB transcripts (all of the isolated RNA was reverse transcribed). Read counts averaged roughly 4 million for samples of naive, central memory and regulatory T cells. Assay used: immunoSEQ multiplex PCR; TCRdb lists only in-frame clones, some missing. The sample carries about 900,000 clones, 17% recorded once. The gene calls are TRBV4-2 and TRBJ2-7; D is possibly TRBD2 (6 bases). The specimen was naive CD4+ T cells from blood. The receptor comes from a woman aged 18-29 years in good health. The chain's CDR3 is CASSPPAGGSYEQYF. The CDR3 DNA sequence: TGTGCCAGCAGCCCCCCGGCCGGGGGCTCCTACGAGCAGTACTTC.